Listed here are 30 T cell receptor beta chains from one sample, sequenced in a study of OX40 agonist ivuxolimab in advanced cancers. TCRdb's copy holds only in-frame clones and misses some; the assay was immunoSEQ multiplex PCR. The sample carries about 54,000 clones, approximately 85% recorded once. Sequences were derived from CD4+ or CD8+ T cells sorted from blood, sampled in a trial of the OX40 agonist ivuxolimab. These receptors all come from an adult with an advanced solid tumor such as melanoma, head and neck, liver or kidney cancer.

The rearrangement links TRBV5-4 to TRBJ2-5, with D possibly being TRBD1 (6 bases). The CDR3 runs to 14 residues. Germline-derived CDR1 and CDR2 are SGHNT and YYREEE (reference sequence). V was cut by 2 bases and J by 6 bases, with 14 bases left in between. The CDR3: CASSFERGGKTQYF. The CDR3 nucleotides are TGTGCCAGCAGCTTTGAAAGAGGGGGAAAGACCCAGTACTTC. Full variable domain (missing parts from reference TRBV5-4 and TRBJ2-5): ETGVTQSPTHLIKTRGQQVTLRCSSQSGHNTVSWYQQALGQGPQFIFQYYREEENGRGNFPPRFSGLQFPNYSSELNVNALELDDSALYLCASSFERGGKTQYFGPGTRLLVL.

The CDR3: CASSEDRGSQPQHF. In nucleotides, the CDR3 is TGTGCCAGCAGTGAGGACAGGGGGAGTCAGCCCCAGCATTTT. The chain joins TRBV6-1 to TRBJ1-5; 10 bases line up with TRBD1. Trimming removed 3 bases from V and 6 bases from J; junction bases left unmatched: 2. This CDR3 has 14 residues. Per germline, CDR1 MNHNS and CDR2 SASEGT.

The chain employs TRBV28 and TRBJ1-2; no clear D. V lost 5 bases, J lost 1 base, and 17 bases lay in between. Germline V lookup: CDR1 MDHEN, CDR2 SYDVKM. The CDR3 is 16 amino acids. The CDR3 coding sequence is TGTGCCAGCAGTCCCTCAGCTATTCTCTTTAACTATGGCTACACCTTC. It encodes CASSPSAILFNYGYTF.

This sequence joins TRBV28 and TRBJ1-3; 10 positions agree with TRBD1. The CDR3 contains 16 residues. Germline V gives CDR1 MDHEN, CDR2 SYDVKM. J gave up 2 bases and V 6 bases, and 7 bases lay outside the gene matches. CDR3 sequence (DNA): TGTGCCAGCAGCAGAACCGGGACAGGGGCTGGAAACACCATATATTTT. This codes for CASSRTGTGAGNTIYF.

The CDR3 region has the DNA TGTGCCAGCAGCTCCGTCGGGGGAAGCAATCAGCCCCAGCATTTT. Its translation: CASSSVGGSNQPQHF. This chain connects TRBV7-2 to TRBJ1-5; a weak D match, TRBD1 (5 bases). V lost 4 bases, J lost 1 base, and 11 bases lay in between. Germline V gives CDR1 SGHTA, CDR2 FQGNSA. The CDR3 covers 15 residues.

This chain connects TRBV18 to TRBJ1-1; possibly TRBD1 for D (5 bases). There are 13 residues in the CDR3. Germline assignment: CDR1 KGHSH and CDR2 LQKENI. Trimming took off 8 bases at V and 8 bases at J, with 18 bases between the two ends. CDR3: CASRPETAAEAFF. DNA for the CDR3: TGTGCCAGCCGCCCAGAGACAGCGGCAGAAGCTTTCTTT. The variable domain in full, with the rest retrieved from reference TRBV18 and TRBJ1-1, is NAGVMQNPRHLVRRRGQEARLRCSPMKGHSHVYWYRQLPEEGLKFMVYLQKENIIDESGMPKERFSAEFPKEGPSILRIQQVVRGDSAAYFCASRPETAAEAFFGQGTRLTVV.

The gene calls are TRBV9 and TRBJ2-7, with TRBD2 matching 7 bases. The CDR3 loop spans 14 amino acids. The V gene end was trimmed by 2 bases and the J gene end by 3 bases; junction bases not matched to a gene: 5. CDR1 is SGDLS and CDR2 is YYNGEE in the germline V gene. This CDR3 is CASSVGGSHYEQYF. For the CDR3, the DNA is TGTGCCAGCAGCGTGGGAGGGTCGCACTACGAGCAGTACTTC. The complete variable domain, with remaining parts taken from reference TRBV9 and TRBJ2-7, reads DSGVTQTPKHLITATGQRVTLRCSPRSGDLSVYWYQQSLDQGLQFLIQYYNGEERAKGNILERFSAQQFPDLHSELNLSSLELGDSALYFCASSVGGSHYEQYFGPGTRLTVT.

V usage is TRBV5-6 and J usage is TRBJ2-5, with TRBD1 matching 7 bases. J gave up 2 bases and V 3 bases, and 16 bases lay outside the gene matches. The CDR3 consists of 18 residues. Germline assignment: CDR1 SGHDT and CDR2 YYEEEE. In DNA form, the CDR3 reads TGTGCCAGCAGCTCGAGGACAGGCCACTCCACATTACAAGAGACCCAGTACTTC. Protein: CASSSRTGHSTLQETQYF.

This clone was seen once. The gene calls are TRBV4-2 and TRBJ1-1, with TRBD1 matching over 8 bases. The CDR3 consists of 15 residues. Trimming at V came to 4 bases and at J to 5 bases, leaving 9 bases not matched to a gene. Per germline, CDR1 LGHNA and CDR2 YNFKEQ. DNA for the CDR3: TGTGCCAGCAGCCGGCAGGGGGCGGGAGGGACTGAAGCTTTCTTT. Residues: CASSRQGAGGTEAFF.

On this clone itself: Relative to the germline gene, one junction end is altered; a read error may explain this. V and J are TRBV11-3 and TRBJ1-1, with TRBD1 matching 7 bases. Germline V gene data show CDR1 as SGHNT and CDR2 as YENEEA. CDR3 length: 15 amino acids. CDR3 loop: CASSLETGENTEAFF. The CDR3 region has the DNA TGTGCCAGCAGCCTAGAAACAGGGGAGAACACTGAAGCTTTCTTT.

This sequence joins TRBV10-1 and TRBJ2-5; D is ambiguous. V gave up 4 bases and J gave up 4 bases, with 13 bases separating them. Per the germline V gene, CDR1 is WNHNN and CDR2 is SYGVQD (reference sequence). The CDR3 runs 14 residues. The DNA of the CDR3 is TGCGCCAGCAGTGCTCGGCTAGAGGCAGAGACCCAGTACTTC. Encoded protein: CASSARLEAETQYF.

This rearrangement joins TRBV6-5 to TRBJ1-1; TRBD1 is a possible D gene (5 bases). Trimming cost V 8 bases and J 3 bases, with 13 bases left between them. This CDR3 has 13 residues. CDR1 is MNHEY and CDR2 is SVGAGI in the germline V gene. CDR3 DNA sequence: TGTGCCAGCTTTAGGCAGGGTGACACTGAAGCTTTCTTT. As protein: CASFRQGDTEAFF.

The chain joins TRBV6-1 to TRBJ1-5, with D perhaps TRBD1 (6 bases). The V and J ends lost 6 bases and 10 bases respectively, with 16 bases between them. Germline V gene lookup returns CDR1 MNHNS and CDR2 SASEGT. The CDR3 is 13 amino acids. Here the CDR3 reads CASSDTMDSPQHF. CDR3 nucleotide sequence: TGTGCCAGCAGCGATACGATGGACAGTCCCCAGCATTTT.

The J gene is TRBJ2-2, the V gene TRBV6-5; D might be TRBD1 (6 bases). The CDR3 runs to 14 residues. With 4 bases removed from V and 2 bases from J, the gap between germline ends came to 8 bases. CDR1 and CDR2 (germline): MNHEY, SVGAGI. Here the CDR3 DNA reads TGTGCCAGCAGTTTCAGGGGAAACACCGGGGAGCTGTTTTTT. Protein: CASSFRGNTGELFF.

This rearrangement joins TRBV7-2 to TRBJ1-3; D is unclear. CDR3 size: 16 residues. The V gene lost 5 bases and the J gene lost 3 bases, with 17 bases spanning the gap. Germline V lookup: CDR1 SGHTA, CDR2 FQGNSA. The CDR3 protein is CASSPNARVLGNTIYF. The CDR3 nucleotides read TGTGCCAGCAGCCCTAATGCAAGGGTCCTTGGAAACACCATATATTTT.

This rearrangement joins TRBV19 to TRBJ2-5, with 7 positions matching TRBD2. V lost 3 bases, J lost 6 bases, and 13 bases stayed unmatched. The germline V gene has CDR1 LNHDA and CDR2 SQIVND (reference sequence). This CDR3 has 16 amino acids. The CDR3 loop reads CASSIMVSGEVKTQYF. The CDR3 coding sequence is TGTGCCAGTAGTATTATGGTCAGCGGGGAGGTGAAGACCCAGTACTTC.

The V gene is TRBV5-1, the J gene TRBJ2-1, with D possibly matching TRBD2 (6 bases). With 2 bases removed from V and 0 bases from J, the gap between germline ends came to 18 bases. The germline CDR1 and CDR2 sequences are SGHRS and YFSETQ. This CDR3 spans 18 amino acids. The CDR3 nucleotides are TGCGCCAGCAGCTTTACCTTCGGGAGCCCTTCCTCCTACAATGAGCAGTTCTTC. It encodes CASSFTFGSPSSYNEQFF.

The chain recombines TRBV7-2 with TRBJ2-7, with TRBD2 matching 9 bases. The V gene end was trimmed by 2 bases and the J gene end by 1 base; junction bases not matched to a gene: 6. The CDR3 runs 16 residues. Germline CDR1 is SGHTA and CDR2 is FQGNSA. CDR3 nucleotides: TGTGCCAGCAGCTTAATTTCAGCGGGAGGATCCTACGAGCAGTACTTC. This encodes CASSLISAGGSYEQYF.

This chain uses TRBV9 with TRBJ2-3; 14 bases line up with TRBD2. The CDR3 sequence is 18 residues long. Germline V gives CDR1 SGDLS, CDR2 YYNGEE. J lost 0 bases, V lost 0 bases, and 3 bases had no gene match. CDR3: CASSVGTSGRLSTDTQYF. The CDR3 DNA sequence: TGTGCCAGCAGCGTAGGGACTAGCGGGAGGTTAAGCACAGATACGCAGTATTTT.

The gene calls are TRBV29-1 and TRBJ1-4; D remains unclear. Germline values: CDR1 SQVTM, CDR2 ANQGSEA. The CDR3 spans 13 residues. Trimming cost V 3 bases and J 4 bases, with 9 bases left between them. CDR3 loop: CSVEMGSNEKLFF. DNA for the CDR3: TGCAGCGTTGAGATGGGCAGTAATGAAAAACTGTTTTTT.

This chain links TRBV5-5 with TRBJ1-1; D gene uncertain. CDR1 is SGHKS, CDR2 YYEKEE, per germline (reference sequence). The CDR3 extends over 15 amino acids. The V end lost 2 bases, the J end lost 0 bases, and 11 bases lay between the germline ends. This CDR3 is CASSFGPTLNTEAFF. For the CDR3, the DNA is TGTGCCAGCAGCTTCGGGCCTACTCTGAACACTGAAGCTTTCTTT.

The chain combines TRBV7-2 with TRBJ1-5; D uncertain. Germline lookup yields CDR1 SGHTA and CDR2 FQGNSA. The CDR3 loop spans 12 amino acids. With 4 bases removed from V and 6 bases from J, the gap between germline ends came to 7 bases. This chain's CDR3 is CASSSRRQPQHF. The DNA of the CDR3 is TGTGCCAGCAGCTCCCGACGTCAGCCCCAGCATTTT.

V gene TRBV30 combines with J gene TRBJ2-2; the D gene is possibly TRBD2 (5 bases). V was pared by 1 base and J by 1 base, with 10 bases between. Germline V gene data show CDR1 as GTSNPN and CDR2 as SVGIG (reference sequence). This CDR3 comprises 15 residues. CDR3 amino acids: CAWSGGLGNTGELFF. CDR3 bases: TGTGCCTGGAGTGGAGGACTCGGGAACACCGGGGAGCTGTTTTTT.

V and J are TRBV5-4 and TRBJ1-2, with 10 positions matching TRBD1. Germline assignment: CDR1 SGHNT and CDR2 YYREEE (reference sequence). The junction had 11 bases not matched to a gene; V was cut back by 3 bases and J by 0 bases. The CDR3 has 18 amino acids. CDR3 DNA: TGTGCCAGCAGCTCACCCCGGGACAGGGGACCTCCTAACTATGGCTACACCTTC. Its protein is CASSSPRDRGPPNYGYTF.

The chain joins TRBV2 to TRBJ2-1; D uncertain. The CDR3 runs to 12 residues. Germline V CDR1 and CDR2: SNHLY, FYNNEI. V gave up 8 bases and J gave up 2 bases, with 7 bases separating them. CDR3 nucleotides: TGTGCCAGCGGATCGGCCTACAATGAGCAGTTCTTC. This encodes CASGSAYNEQFF.

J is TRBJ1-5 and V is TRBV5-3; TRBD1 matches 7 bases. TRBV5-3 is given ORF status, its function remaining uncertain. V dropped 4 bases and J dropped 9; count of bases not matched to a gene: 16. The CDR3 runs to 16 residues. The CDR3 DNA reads TGTGCCAGAAGCCCCATGGCACCCGGGACAGTGAGGCCCCAGCATTTT. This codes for CARSPMAPGTVRPQHF.

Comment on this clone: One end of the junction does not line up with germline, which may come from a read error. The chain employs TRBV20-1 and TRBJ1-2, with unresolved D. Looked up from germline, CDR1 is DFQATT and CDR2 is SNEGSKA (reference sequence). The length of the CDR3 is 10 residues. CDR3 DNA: TGCAGTGCCAGCAACTGGCCCCCCATATTC. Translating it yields CSASNWPPIF.

In DNA, the CDR3 is TGTGCCACCAGCAGAGATAAGGCACGGGCTAGCAATCAGCCCCAGCATTTT. Its translation: CATSRDKARASNQPQHF. The chain has TRBV15 and TRBJ1-5; D not resolved. Germline CDR1 is LNHNV and CDR2 is YYDKDF (reference sequence). CDR3 length: 17 residues. Trimming shortened V by 0 bases and J by 0 bases, and 12 bases separated the two germline ends.

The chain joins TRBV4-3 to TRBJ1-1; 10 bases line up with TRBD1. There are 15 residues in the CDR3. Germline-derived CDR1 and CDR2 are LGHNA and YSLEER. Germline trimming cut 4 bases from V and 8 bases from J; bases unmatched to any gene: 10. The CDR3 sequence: CASSPTGTGAMEAFF. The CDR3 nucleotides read TGCGCCAGCAGCCCCACAGGGACAGGGGCTATGGAAGCTTTCTTT.

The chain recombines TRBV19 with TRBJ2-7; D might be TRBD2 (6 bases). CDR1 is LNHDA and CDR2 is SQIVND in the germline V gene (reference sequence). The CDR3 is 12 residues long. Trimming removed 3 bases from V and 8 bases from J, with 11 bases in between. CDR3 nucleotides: TGTGCCAGTAGTATGCTGGGGGGAAAGCAGTACTTC. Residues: CASSMLGGKQYF.